The next 26 T cell receptor beta chains were all read from a single sample in a study of blood T cell repertoires in COVID-19. Repertoires were generated with immunoSEQ multiplex PCR, while TCRdb's copy carries only in-frame clones and drops some. Here the sample spans 300,000 to 350,000 clones, roughly 90% being singletons. Source material: PBMCs or T cells enriched from blood (not recorded which). These receptors were collected from a woman aged 25 to 39 who had been exposed to COVID-19.

V gene TRBV6-4 combines with J gene TRBJ1-2; 9 bases are shared with TRBD1. The V and J ends lost 3 bases and 9 bases, in that order; junction bases with no gene match: 5. The CDR3 has 13 residues. Germline loops: CDR1 MRHNA, CDR2 SNTAGT. The CDR3 sequence: CASSEGTGNRYTF. The DNA of the CDR3 is TGTGCCAGCAGTGAAGGGACAGGGAACCGCTACACCTTC.

In its sample, this clone was seen many times. The chain employs TRBV2 and TRBJ2-1; 9 bases match TRBD1. V was clipped by 6 bases and J by 5 bases; unmatched bases: 8. The CDR3 is made up of 15 amino acids. Germline CDR1 is SNHLY and CDR2 is FYNNEI. CDR3 residues: CASRSRDRVDNEQFF. CDR3 sequence (DNA): TGTGCCAGCAGATCCCGGGACAGGGTGGACAATGAGCAGTTCTTC.

V gene TRBV4-2 combines with J gene TRBJ2-7, with D perhaps TRBD2 (6 bases). Germline V gene lookup returns CDR1 LGHNA and CDR2 YNFKEQ. Deletions cut 4 bases from V and 3 bases from J, with 19 bases between. CDR3 size: 16 residues. CDR3 protein: CASSPDARGESYEQYF. In DNA, the CDR3 is TGTGCCAGCAGCCCTGATGCGCGGGGTGAAAGCTACGAGCAGTACTTC.

The chain employs TRBV3-1 (or the pseudogene TRBV3-2) and TRBJ1-2, with TRBD1 matching 9 bases. Germline loops: CDR1 LGHDT, CDR2 YNNKEL (reference sequence). The CDR3 is made up of 13 amino acids. Losses at the gene ends were 5 bases for V and 8 bases for J; bases not matched to a gene: 6. CDR3 residues: CASSSPGQGGYTF. The CDR3 DNA reads as TGTGCCAGCAGCTCCCCGGGACAGGGAGGCTACACCTTC.

V is TRBV5-1 and J is TRBJ1-2, with 8 bases matching TRBD1. The CDR3 contains 17 residues. The ends lost 4 bases at V and 4 bases at J; junction bases unmatched: 15. From germline, CDR1 is SGHRS and CDR2 YFSETQ. The CDR3 coding sequence is TGCGCCAGCAGCCCCGGACAGGGAAGGGAGTTGGGCTATGGCTACACCTTC. Translated: CASSPGQGRELGYGYTF.

The chain is built from TRBV2 and TRBJ2-3; the match to TRBD2 covers 12 bases. The germline V gene encodes CDR1 SNHLY and CDR2 FYNNEI. The CDR3 contains 16 residues. V lost 2 bases, J lost 6 bases, and 6 bases stayed unmatched. CDR3 residues: CASSELAGGLYDTQYF. CDR3 in DNA: TGTGCCAGCAGTGAACTAGCGGGGGGGCTTTATGATACGCAGTATTTT.

This sequence joins TRBV18 and TRBJ1-5, with a possible D match to TRBD1 (5 bases). V was pared by 3 bases and J by 9 bases, with 15 bases between. The germline V gene encodes CDR1 KGHSH and CDR2 LQKENI. The CDR3 has 14 residues. The CDR3 loop is CASSPGRGGGPQHF. The CDR3, as DNA: TGTGCCAGCTCACCCGGGAGGGGCGGTGGGCCCCAGCATTTT.

This clone was counted once. The rearrangement links TRBV3-1 (or the pseudogene TRBV3-2) to TRBJ2-1; 9 bases are shared with TRBD1. J gave up 9 bases and V 7 bases, and 10 bases lay outside the gene matches. Germline values: CDR1 LGHDT, CDR2 YNNKEL (reference sequence). The CDR3 has 14 residues. Here the CDR3 reads CASTRGQGRGEQFF. The CDR3 nucleotides are TGTGCCAGCACCCGGGGACAGGGTAGGGGTGAGCAGTTCTTC.

The rearrangement uses TRBV6-5 and TRBJ2-4, with a weak D call TRBD1 (5 bases). The germline CDR1 and CDR2 sequences are MNHEY and SVGAGI. Deletions cut 0 bases from V and 4 bases from J, with 10 bases between. The CDR3 is made up of 15 amino acids. CDR3: CASSYSWQGKNIQYF. Here the CDR3 DNA reads TGTGCCAGCAGTTACTCGTGGCAGGGAAAAAACATTCAGTACTTC.

The V and J genes are TRBV4-1 and TRBJ2-7; D might be TRBD1 (6 bases). The CDR3 contains 16 residues. The V gene lost 4 bases and the J gene lost 2 bases, with 18 bases spanning the gap. CDR1 is MGHRA, CDR2 YSYEKL, per germline. CDR3 in amino acids: CASSPLGAAGTYEQYF. In DNA form, the CDR3 reads TGCGCCAGCAGCCCCCTGGGGGCCGCAGGGACCTACGAGCAGTACTTC.

The chain carries TRBV18 and TRBJ2-5, with 7 bases fitting TRBD1. Looked up from germline, CDR1 is KGHSH and CDR2 is LQKENI. V shed 5 bases, J shed 2 bases, and the junction held 2 bases outside the gene matches. The CDR3 covers 13 residues. The CDR3 DNA sequence: TGTGCCAGCTCAGGGACAGTTCAAGAGACCCAGTACTTC. This gives the protein CASSGTVQETQYF.

The CDR3: CSAPDRGDYTF. In DNA, the CDR3 is TGCAGTGCTCCGGACAGGGGGGACTACACCTTC. The chain uses TRBV20-1 and TRBJ1-2, with TRBD1 matching 10 bases. V shed 5 bases, J shed 10 bases, and the junction held 4 bases outside the gene matches. Germline V gene sequence: CDR1 DFQATT, CDR2 SNEGSKA (reference sequence). This CDR3 is 11 amino acids long.

This clone has more than one count but fewer than ten. This chain's CDR3 is CASSKQTREGEKLFF. Written as DNA, the CDR3 is TGTGCCAGCAGCAAGCAAACCAGGGAGGGTGAAAAACTGTTTTTT. The chain links TRBV4-2 to TRBJ1-4; TRBD1 might be the D (5 bases). CDR3 length: 15 residues. The germline CDR1 and CDR2 sequences are LGHNA and YNFKEQ. The V end was cut by 5 bases, the J end by 7 bases, with 17 bases between.

This chain connects TRBV7-2 to TRBJ1-2; D is uncertain. V lost 5 bases and J lost 10, with 20 bases in between. The CDR3 runs to 14 residues. Germline V gene lookup returns CDR1 SGHTA and CDR2 FQGNSA. CDR3 bases: TGTGCCAGCAGCCCGTTAACTGGTTATTCACTCTACACCTTC. Amino acids: CASSPLTGYSLYTF.

Only a few counts were recorded for this clone. This chain joins TRBV2 and TRBJ2-1, with 10 bases matching TRBD2. Per germline, CDR1 SNHLY and CDR2 FYNNEI. The CDR3 covers 15 residues. Trimming removed 2 bases from V and 3 bases from J; junction bases left unmatched: 1. The CDR3 coding sequence is TGTGCCAGCAGTGAATTAGCGGGGGGCTACAATGAGCAGTTCTTC. Its protein is CASSELAGGYNEQFF.

CDR3 nucleotide sequence: TGTGCCAGCAGCCAAGCCAGGACAGCTGGAAACACCATATATTTT. Translated, it gives CASSQARTAGNTIYF. The rearrangement links TRBV4-2 to TRBJ1-3; the D gene is possibly TRBD1 (6 bases). The V end lost 1 base, the J end lost 2 bases, and 9 bases lay between the germline ends. This CDR3 is 15 amino acids long. Germline assignment: CDR1 LGHNA and CDR2 YNFKEQ.

V gene TRBV7-2 combines with J gene TRBJ2-5; D possibly corresponds to TRBD2 (5 bases). Trimming shortened V by 1 base and J by 1 base, and 7 bases separated the two germline ends. The CDR3 has 14 residues. Germline loops: CDR1 SGHTA, CDR2 FQGNSA. As DNA, the CDR3 is TGTGCCAGCAGCTTAGTCGAGGGCCAAGAGACCCAGTACTTC. Protein product: CASSLVEGQETQYF. Using reference TRBV7-2 and TRBJ2-5 for the parts outside the CDR3, the full variable domain is GAGVSQSPSNKVTEKGKDVELRCDPISGHTALYWYRQSLGQGLEFLIYFQGNSAPDKSGLPSDRFSAERTGGSVSTLTIQRTQQEDSAVYLCASSLVEGQETQYFGPGTRLLVL.

The rearrangement joins TRBV7-9 to TRBJ1-1, with 8 bases that match TRBD1. Unmatched junction bases numbered 10, after V lost 5 bases and J lost 2 bases. Germline V gene lookup returns CDR1 SEHNR and CDR2 FQNEAQ (reference sequence). The CDR3 sequence is 16 residues long. The CDR3 spells CASSPSGGTGNTEAFF. The CDR3 nucleotides read TGTGCCAGCAGCCCTAGTGGAGGGACAGGAAACACTGAAGCTTTCTTT.

In this sample, this clone turned up a few times. The V call is TRBV6-5, the J call TRBJ1-1, with D perhaps TRBD1 (5 bases). The V gene's germline CDR1 is MNHEY and CDR2 SVGAGI. V was pared by 4 bases and J by 6 bases, with 12 bases between. The CDR3 extends over 13 amino acids. The CDR3 DNA follows: TGTGCCAGCAGTTTGTTAGGGGTCGCTGAAGCTTTCTTT. Amino acid sequence: CASSLLGVAEAFF.

Ten or more counts support this clone. The CDR3 region is CASSSAWTGNNSPLHF. The CDR3 DNA is TGTGCCAGTAGTTCCGCTTGGACAGGGAACAATTCACCCCTCCACTTT. The chain recombines TRBV19 with TRBJ1-6; 8 bases map to TRBD1. This CDR3 has 16 residues. With V trimmed by 5 bases and J by 7 bases, 10 bases remained unmatched. The germline gives CDR1 LNHDA, CDR2 SQIVND (reference sequence).

Remarks on this clone: A much larger clone differs from this one at a single base, so this may be a read error. V and J are TRBV11-3 and TRBJ2-1; D gene unclear. The CDR3 contains 14 residues. Trimming left V 4 bases short and J 0 bases short, with 7 bases between. Germline V gives CDR1 SGHNT, CDR2 YENEEA. The DNA for the CDR3 is TGTGCCAGCAGCTCTCCGAGCTCCTACAATGAGCAGTTCTTC. This gives the protein CASSSPSSYNEQFF.

This chain joins TRBV7-2 and TRBJ1-1, with no clear D. V lost 5 bases, J lost 7 bases, and 20 bases lay in between. CDR3 length: 15 amino acids. From germline, CDR1 is SGHTA and CDR2 FQGNSA. CDR3 region: CASSKEVQSLDEAFF. The CDR3 region has the DNA TGTGCCAGCAGCAAGGAGGTCCAGTCGTTGGATGAAGCTTTCTTT.

The chain carries TRBV3-1 (or the pseudogene TRBV3-2) and TRBJ1-6; the D gene is possibly TRBD1 (5 bases). This CDR3 region has 14 residues. The germline gives CDR1 LGHDT, CDR2 YNNKEL (reference sequence). Trimming shortened V by 2 bases and J by 7 bases, and 9 bases separated the two germline ends. DNA for the CDR3: TGTGCCAGCAGCCAATTGGAGGGGAATTCACCCCTCCACTTT. Protein: CASSQLEGNSPLHF.

The chain has TRBV30 and TRBJ2-7, with D possibly being TRBD1 (6 bases). CDR1 and CDR2 (germline): GTSNPN, SVGIG (reference sequence). V was shortened by 2 bases and J by 0 bases, with 8 bases between the two germline ends. This CDR3 is built from 13 residues. The CDR3, as DNA: TGTGCCTGGAGTAGGGGGAGCTCCTACGAGCAGTACTTC. This gives the protein CAWSRGSSYEQYF.

This chain links TRBV12-3 or TRBV12-4 with TRBJ2-3, with D unresolved. CDR3 length: 13 amino acids. V was pared by 3 bases and J by 2 bases, with 6 bases between. The CDR3 region is CASSFPVTDTQYF. As DNA, the CDR3 is TGTGCCAGCAGTTTCCCCGTCACAGATACGCAGTATTTT.

The gene calls are TRBV5-1 and TRBJ1-3, with 10 bases identical to TRBD1. CDR1 is SGHRS, CDR2 YFSETQ, per germline. The CDR3 sequence is 15 residues long. Trimming removed 3 bases from V and 3 bases from J; junction bases left unmatched: 3. The DNA of the CDR3 is TGCGCCAGCAGCTCGACAGGGGGCAATGGAAACACCATATATTTT. This translates into CASSSTGGNGNTIYF.